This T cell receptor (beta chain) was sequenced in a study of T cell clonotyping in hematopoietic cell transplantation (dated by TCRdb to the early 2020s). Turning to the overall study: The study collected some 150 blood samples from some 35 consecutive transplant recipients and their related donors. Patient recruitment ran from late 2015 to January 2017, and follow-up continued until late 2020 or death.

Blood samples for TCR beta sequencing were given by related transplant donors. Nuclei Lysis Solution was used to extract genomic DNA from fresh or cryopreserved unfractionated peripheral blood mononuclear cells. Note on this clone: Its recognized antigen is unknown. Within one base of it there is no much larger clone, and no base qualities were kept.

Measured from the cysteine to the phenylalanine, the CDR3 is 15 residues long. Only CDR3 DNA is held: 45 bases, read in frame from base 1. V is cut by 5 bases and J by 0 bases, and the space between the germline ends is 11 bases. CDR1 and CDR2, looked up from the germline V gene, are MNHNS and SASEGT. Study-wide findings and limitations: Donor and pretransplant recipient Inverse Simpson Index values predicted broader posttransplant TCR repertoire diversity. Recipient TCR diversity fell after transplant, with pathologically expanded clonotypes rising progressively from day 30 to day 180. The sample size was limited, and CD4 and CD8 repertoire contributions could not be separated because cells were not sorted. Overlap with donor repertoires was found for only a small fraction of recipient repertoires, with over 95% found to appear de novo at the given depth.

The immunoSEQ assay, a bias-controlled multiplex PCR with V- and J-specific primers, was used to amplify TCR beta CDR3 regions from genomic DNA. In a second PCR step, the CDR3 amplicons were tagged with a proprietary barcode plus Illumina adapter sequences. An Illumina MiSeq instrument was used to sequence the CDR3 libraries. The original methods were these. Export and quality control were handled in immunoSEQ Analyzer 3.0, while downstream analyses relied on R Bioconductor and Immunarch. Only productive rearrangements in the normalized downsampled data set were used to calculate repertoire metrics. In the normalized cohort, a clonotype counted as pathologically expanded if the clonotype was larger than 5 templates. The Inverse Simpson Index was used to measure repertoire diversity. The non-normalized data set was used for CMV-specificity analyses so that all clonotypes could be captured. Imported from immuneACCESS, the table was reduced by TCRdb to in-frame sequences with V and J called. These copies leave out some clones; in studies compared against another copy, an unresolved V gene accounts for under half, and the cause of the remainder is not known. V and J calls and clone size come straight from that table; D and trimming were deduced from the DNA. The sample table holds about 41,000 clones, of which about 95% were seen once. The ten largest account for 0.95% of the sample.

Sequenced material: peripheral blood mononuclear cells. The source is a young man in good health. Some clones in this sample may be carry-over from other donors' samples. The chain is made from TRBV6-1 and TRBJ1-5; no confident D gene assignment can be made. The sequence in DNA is TGTGCCAGCAGTCCCACAGTAAATAGCAATCAGCCCCAGCATTTT. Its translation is CASSPTVNSNQPQHF.